These 19 T cell receptor beta chains were sequenced from one sample in a study of blood T cell repertoires in COVID-19. The method was immunoSEQ multiplex PCR; TCRdb's version includes in-frame clones alone and lacks a portion of them. The repertoire holds over 200,000 clones, with approximately 80% as singletons. The specimen sequenced was peripheral blood. These receptor sequences come from a woman over 75 with COVID-19, enrolled during active disease.

This chain uses TRBV5-1 with TRBJ2-7; D ambiguous. The CDR3 consists of 11 residues. Germline V lookup: CDR1 SGHRS, CDR2 YFSETQ. V was shortened by 0 bases and J by 5 bases, with 3 bases between the two germline ends. The CDR3 DNA sequence: TGCGCCAGCAGCTTGGTCGACGAGCAGTACTTC. Its protein product is CASSLVDEQYF.

The chain joins TRBV7-2 to TRBJ1-2; 8 bases align to TRBD1. The CDR3 consists of 15 residues. J gave up 8 bases and V 1 base, and 9 bases lay outside the gene matches. The germline V gene has CDR1 SGHTA and CDR2 FQGNSA. As DNA, the CDR3 is TGTGCCAGCAGCTTAGTAGACAGGGGAATCCGGGGCTACACCTTC. This codes for CASSLVDRGIRGYTF.

V usage is TRBV3-1 (or the pseudogene TRBV3-2) and J usage is TRBJ1-3; 7 bases match TRBD1. Germline values: CDR1 LGHDT, CDR2 YNNKEL (reference sequence). This CDR3 comprises 15 residues. V was clipped by 5 bases and J by 6 bases; unmatched bases: 10. CDR3 protein: CASSSWTGRENTIYF. CDR3 DNA: TGTGCCAGCAGCTCGTGGACAGGTCGGGAAAACACCATATATTTT.

The chain carries TRBV5-1 and TRBJ2-3, with 9 bases fitting TRBD2. The J segment lost 0 bases and the V segment lost 1 base, leaving 0 bases of the junction unmatched. The V gene's germline CDR1 is SGHRS and CDR2 YFSETQ. CDR3 length equals 15 residues. This CDR3 is CASSLLAGSTDTQYF. The CDR3 DNA reads as TGCGCCAGCAGCTTGCTAGCGGGGAGCACAGATACGCAGTATTTT.

This clone came up once. The chain joins TRBV5-6 to TRBJ1-4, with 7 bases lining up with TRBD1. The CDR3 loop spans 16 amino acids. Germline V lookup: CDR1 SGHDT, CDR2 YYEEEE. The junction had 9 bases not matched to a gene; V was cut back by 3 bases and J by 4 bases. This chain's CDR3 is CASSWGPAGGNEKLFF. For the CDR3, the DNA is TGTGCCAGCAGCTGGGGCCCGGCAGGGGGTAATGAAAAACTGTTTTTT.

V is TRBV6-4 and J is TRBJ2-3; D perhaps matches TRBD1 (5 bases). The CDR3 extends over 14 amino acids. Per the germline V gene, CDR1 is MRHNA and CDR2 is SNTAGT. Between the trimmed V and J ends, which lost 8 bases and 5 bases, there was a span of 17 bases. The CDR3 bases are TGTGCCAGCTCTCTTACAGGTTTTAGAGATACGCAGTATTTT. Translating it yields CASSLTGFRDTQYF.

The J gene is TRBJ1-1, the V gene TRBV3-1 (or the pseudogene TRBV3-2); D is perhaps TRBD1 (6 bases). In germline, CDR1 is LGHDT, CDR2 YNNKEL (reference sequence). With 0 bases removed from V and 12 bases from J, the gap between germline ends came to 14 bases. The CDR3 runs 13 residues. The CDR3 DNA reads TGTGCCAGCAGCCAAGATGGGGGCAGGGGAACTTTCTTT. Translated, it gives CASSQDGGRGTFF.

This clone occurred once. This chain uses TRBV5-1 with TRBJ1-4, with 9 bases matching TRBD1. This CDR3 is 16 amino acids long. Germline CDR1 SGHRS, CDR2 YFSETQ. The V and J ends lost 3 bases and 7 bases, in that order; junction bases with no gene match: 10. The CDR3 nucleotides read TGCGCCAGCAGCTCACAGGGGGCGCAGGTCGGTGAAAAACTGTTTTTT. Protein sequence: CASSSQGAQVGEKLFF.

This clone was seen more than once but under ten times. This chain joins TRBV7-8 and TRBJ1-2; D not resolved. The V gene's germline CDR1 is SGHVS and CDR2 FQNEAQ. The CDR3 covers 12 residues. Trimming pared 5 bases from V and 0 bases from J, leaving 4 bases between. The CDR3 loop reads CASSLTNYGYTF. The DNA of the CDR3 is TGTGCCAGCAGCCTAACTAACTATGGCTACACCTTC.

The chain combines TRBV10-3 with TRBJ1-1; D possibly corresponds to TRBD1 (6 bases). The CDR3 is 12 residues long. The ends were cut back, 6 bases at V and 7 bases at J, with 12 bases in the middle. The germline V gene has CDR1 ENHRY and CDR2 SYGVKD. The CDR3 protein is CAISPQGSEAFF. In nucleotides, the CDR3 is TGTGCCATCAGCCCGCAGGGGAGTGAAGCTTTCTTT.

The chain is built from TRBV4-2 and TRBJ1-6; 8 bases are shared with TRBD1. From germline, CDR1 is LGHNA and CDR2 YNFKEQ. V shed 2 bases and J 7 bases; nucleotides not matched to a gene: 4. CDR3 size: 15 residues. Here the CDR3 reads CASSQRQGPNSPLHF. The CDR3 DNA follows: TGTGCCAGCAGCCAAAGACAGGGGCCGAATTCACCCCTCCACTTT.

This chain uses TRBV6-4 with TRBJ2-1, with TRBD2 identical over 11 bases. J was trimmed by 9 bases and V by 6 bases; bases with no gene match: 19. The CDR3 spans 18 residues. Germline V gene sequence: CDR1 MRHNA, CDR2 SNTAGT. CDR3 nucleotides: TGTGCCAGCAGCCGGAGTAGCGGGAGGGGGTTTTTTTTGGGTGAGCAGTTCTTC. This sequence encodes CASSRSSGRGFFLGEQFF.

The chain uses TRBV15 and TRBJ2-5; D possibly corresponds to TRBD1 (6 bases). Germline V CDR1 and CDR2: LNHNV, YYDKDF (reference sequence). The V end was cut by 2 bases, the J end by 6 bases, with 13 bases between. The CDR3 is 14 amino acids. Here the CDR3 reads CATSRPTGSQTQYF. CDR3 nucleotides: TGTGCCACCAGCAGACCCACAGGGAGCCAGACCCAGTACTTC.

The chain recombines TRBV9 with TRBJ2-5; D call uncertain. This CDR3 spans 16 amino acids. CDR1 is SGDLS and CDR2 is YYNGEE in the germline V gene. V shed 0 bases and J shed 4 bases, with 16 bases lying between them. CDR3 sequence (DNA): TGTGCCAGCAGCGTAGCCCCCCTGGGTCGCGGAGAGACCCAGTACTTC. The encoded protein is CASSVAPLGRGETQYF.

V gene TRBV5-1 combines with J gene TRBJ1-1, with D unclear. The CDR3 runs to 13 residues. Germline loops: CDR1 SGHRS, CDR2 YFSETQ. V gave up 7 bases and J gave up 1 base, with 11 bases separating them. The CDR3 DNA follows: TGCGCCAGCTACGAACAACAGAACACTGAAGCTTTCTTT. This encodes CASYEQQNTEAFF. The full variable domain, rest sourced from reference TRBV5-1 and TRBJ1-1, is KAGVTQTPRYLIKTRGQQVTLSCSPISGHRSVSWYQQTPGQGLQFLFEYFSETQRNKGNFPGRFSGRQFSNSRSEMNVSTLELGDSALYLCASYEQQNTEAFFGQGTRLTVV.

The gene calls are TRBV19 and TRBJ1-2; 9 bases fit TRBD1. The CDR3 is made up of 17 amino acids. Trimming cost V 0 bases and J 6 bases; bases outside gene matches: 11. Germline V gene data show CDR1 as LNHDA and CDR2 as SQIVND (reference sequence). This CDR3 is CASSIDSFDDRGDGYTF. In nucleotides, the CDR3 is TGTGCCAGTAGTATAGACTCATTCGACGACAGGGGGGATGGCTACACCTTC.

This clone was seen just once. This chain connects TRBV5-4 to TRBJ1-2; 8 bases agree with TRBD1. Per the germline V gene, CDR1 is SGHNT and CDR2 is YYREEE (reference sequence). The CDR3 totals 14 residues. V shed 0 bases and J 3 bases; nucleotides not matched to a gene: 1. The chain's CDR3 is CASSLEGQDYGYTF. CDR3 bases: TGTGCCAGCAGCTTGGAGGGACAGGACTATGGCTACACCTTC.

Turning to this clone: At one end, the junction sequence differs from germline, possibly due to a read error. The gene calls are TRBV5-8 and TRBJ1-5; no definite D call. CDR1 and CDR2 from the germline V gene are SGHTS and YDEGEE. The CDR3 covers 14 residues. CDR3 sequence: CASRMMGSDQPQHF. CDR3 DNA sequence: TGTGCCAGCAGGATGATGGGTAGCGATCAGCCCCAGCATTTT. Drawing the rest from reference TRBV5-8 and TRBJ1-5, the complete variable domain is EAGVTQSPTHLIKTRGQQATLRCSPISGHTSVYWYQQALGLGLQFLLWYDEGEERNRGNFPPRFSGRQFPNYSSELNVNALELEDSALYLCASRMMGSDQPQHFGDGTRLSIL.

This clone came up a few times. This sequence joins TRBV28 and TRBJ1-1; 8 positions agree with TRBD1. Germline CDR1 is MDHEN and CDR2 is SYDVKM. The CDR3 loop spans 14 amino acids. The trim removed 2 bases at V and 3 bases at J, leaving 2 bases unmatched. The CDR3 coding sequence is TGTGCCAGCAGTTTAGCGGGACAGGACACTGAAGCTTTCTTT. Its translation: CASSLAGQDTEAFF.